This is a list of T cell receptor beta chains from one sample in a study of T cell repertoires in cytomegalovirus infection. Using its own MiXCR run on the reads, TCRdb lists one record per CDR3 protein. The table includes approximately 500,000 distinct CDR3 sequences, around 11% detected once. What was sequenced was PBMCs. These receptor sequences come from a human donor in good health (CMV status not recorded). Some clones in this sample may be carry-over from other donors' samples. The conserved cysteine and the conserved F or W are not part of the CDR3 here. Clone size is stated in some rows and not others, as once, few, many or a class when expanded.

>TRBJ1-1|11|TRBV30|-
AWSVLVNTEAF
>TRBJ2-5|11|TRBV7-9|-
ASSSTGERAQY
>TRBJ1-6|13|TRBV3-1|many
ASSAAGSYNSPLH
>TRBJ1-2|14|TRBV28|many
ASSLWGTLGTVNRT
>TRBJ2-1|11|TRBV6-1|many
ASSPDAYNEQF
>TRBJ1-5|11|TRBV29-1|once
SVLGQVDQPQH
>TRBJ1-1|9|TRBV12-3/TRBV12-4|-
ASMAGTEAF
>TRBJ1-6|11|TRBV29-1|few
SARESYNSPLH
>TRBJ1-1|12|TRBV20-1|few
RPQGAVTNTEAF
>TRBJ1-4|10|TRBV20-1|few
SAKGFYEKLF
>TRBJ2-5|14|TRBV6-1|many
ASSQKKIRGHETQY
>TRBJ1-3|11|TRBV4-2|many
ASSQGTGNTIY
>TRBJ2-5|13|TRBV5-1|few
ASSPVAGGQETQY
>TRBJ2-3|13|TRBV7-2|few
ASSPRREHTDTQY
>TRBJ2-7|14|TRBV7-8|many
ASSLDIAGAPYEQY
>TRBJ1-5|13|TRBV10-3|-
AISDSGRINQPQH
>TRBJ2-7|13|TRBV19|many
ASSMGSGKIYEQY
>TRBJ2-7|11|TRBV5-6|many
ASSLRWGDEQY
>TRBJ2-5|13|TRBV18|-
ASSPPGGRGETQY
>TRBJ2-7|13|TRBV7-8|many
ASSLERADSYEQY
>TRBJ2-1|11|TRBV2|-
ASPLRDSPGKF
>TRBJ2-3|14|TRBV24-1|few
ATSDSGTGLGDTQY
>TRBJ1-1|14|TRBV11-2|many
ASSIGDRAKNTEAF
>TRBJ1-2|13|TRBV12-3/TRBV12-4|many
ASSLDFGGARGYT
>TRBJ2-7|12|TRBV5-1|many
ASSSLDSTYEQY
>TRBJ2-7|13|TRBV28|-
ASRLRGLAPHEQY
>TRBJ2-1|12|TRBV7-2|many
ASDVGGSYNEQF
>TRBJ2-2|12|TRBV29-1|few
SAGPGGDTGELF
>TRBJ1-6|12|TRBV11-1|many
ASSLAVSHSPLH
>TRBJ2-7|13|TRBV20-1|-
SARDWSPRGDEQY
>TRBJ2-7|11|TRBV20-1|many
SAPGLADYEQY
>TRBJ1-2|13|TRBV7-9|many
ASSYPGPSRSGYT
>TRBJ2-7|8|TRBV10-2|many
ASSEELKY
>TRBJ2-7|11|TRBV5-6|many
ASSFYRIYEQY
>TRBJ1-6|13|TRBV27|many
ASSLSPDRGRPLH